The T cell receptor (beta chain) under discussion was sequenced for a study of PD-L1 blockade in urothelial cancer. Using immunoSEQ multiplex PCR, the repertoire was profiled, and TCRdb retains in-frame clones only, with some absent. The profile shows just under 40,000 clones, approximately 91% of them singletons. Time point specified: pretreatment peripheral blood. Germline V CDR1 and CDR2: SGDLS, YYNGEE. The CDR3 extends over 15 amino acids. The V segment lost 0 bases and the J segment 2 bases; nucleotides outside the gene matches: 5. Sequenced material: PBMCs, taken around atezolizumab (anti-PD-L1) treatment. The gene calls are TRBV9 and TRBJ2-7; 7 bases line up with TRBD1. This TCR was sampled from a woman aged 55-69 years with urothelial cancer. CDR3 bases: TGTGCCAGCAGCGTAGGCGAGGGGGCCCCCTACGAGCAGTACTTC. It codes for CASSVGEGAPYEQYF.